These 15 T cell receptor beta chains were all obtained from the same sample, sequenced in a study of T cell changes during pregnancy in multiple sclerosis. Clones were read by immunoSEQ multiplex PCR, and TCRdb kept only the in-frame ones, dropping some. The table has 35,000 to 45,000 clones, 93% seen once. This sample comprised CD4+ T cells from peripheral blood mononuclear cells, obtained in the first trimester of pregnancy. Receptor source: a female donor with multiple sclerosis, enrolled in a pregnancy study.

This sequence joins TRBV10-3 and TRBJ1-1; the match to TRBD1 covers 7 bases. CDR1 is ENHRY, CDR2 SYGVKD, per germline. The CDR3 runs to 17 residues. Losses at the gene ends were 6 bases for V and 0 bases for J; bases not matched to a gene: 13. CDR3 sequence reads: CAISRKGQALMNTEAFF. CDR3 DNA: TGTGCCATCAGCCGAAAAGGACAGGCCTTAATGAACACTGAAGCTTTCTTT.

This rearrangement joins TRBV25-1 to TRBJ2-2, with D possibly matching TRBD1 (5 bases). The CDR3 totals 14 residues. Per the germline V gene, CDR1 is MGHDK and CDR2 is SYGVNS. Trimming stripped 5 bases from V and 2 bases from J, with 9 bases between. The CDR3 protein is CASSIDSNTGELFF. The CDR3 nucleotides are TGTGCCAGCAGTATTGACAGTAACACCGGGGAGCTGTTTTTT.

The chain joins TRBV5-1 to TRBJ2-1; a possible D gene is TRBD1 (6 bases). The CDR3 loop spans 16 amino acids. CDR1 SGHRS and CDR2 YFSETQ come from the germline V gene. V was trimmed by 0 bases and J by 4 bases, leaving 14 bases between them. The chain's CDR3 is CASSLAGTLLYNEQFF. The CDR3 DNA reads as TGCGCCAGCAGCTTGGCCGGGACACTTTTATACAATGAGCAGTTCTTC. Using reference TRBV5-1 and TRBJ2-1 for the parts outside the CDR3, the full variable domain is KAGVTQTPRYLIKTRGQQVTLSCSPISGHRSVSWYQQTPGQGLQFLFEYFSETQRNKGNFPGRFSGRQFSNSRSEMNVSTLELGDSALYLCASSLAGTLLYNEQFFGPGTRLTVL.

This chain's CDR3 is CTTSEGNYGYTF. CDR3 sequence (DNA): TGCACCACCTCGGAGGGCAACTATGGCTACACCTTC. The chain has TRBV29-1 and TRBJ1-2; no definite D call. Germline lookup yields CDR1 SQVTM and CDR2 ANQGSEA. This CDR3 has 12 residues.

The CDR3 loop reads CASSIRGPRPETQYF. The DNA for the CDR3 is TGTGCCAGTAGTATTAGAGGGCCCCGACCCGAGACCCAGTACTTC. The rearrangement uses TRBV19 and TRBJ2-5, with D maybe TRBD2 (5 bases). Germline V CDR1 and CDR2: LNHDA, SQIVND (reference sequence). The CDR3 is 15 amino acids. With 3 bases removed from V and 5 bases from J, the gap between germline ends came to 16 bases.

V gene TRBV5-1 combines with J gene TRBJ2-7; 10 bases align to TRBD1. Per germline, CDR1 SGHRS and CDR2 YFSETQ. Unmatched junction bases numbered 8, after V lost 4 bases and J lost 1 base. The CDR3 extends over 16 amino acids. CDR3 region: CASSEGGQGVSYEQYF. In nucleotides, the CDR3 is TGCGCCAGCAGCGAAGGTGGACAGGGGGTTTCCTACGAGCAGTACTTC.

The chain joins TRBV10-3 to TRBJ1-1; D remains unclear. V lost 7 bases to trimming and J lost 8 bases, with 14 bases between them. Germline values: CDR1 ENHRY, CDR2 SYGVKD. The CDR3 length is 12 residues. This chain's CDR3 is CAITSGGSEAFF. DNA for the CDR3: TGTGCCATCACCTCGGGAGGATCCGAAGCTTTCTTT.

This chain uses TRBV28 with TRBJ1-2; TRBD1 is a possible D gene (6 bases). This CDR3 comprises 14 residues. Germline V gene lookup returns CDR1 MDHEN and CDR2 SYDVKM. The V end lost 5 bases, the J end lost 4 bases, and 14 bases lay between the germline ends. This CDR3 reads CASSGGGLGYGYTF. The CDR3, as DNA: TGTGCCAGCAGTGGGGGGGGGCTGGGCTATGGCTACACCTTC.

The genes are TRBV29-1 and TRBJ1-1; D not certain. There are 13 residues in the CDR3. The germline V gene has CDR1 SQVTM and CDR2 ANQGSEA. V lost 1 base and J lost 2, with 8 bases in between. The CDR3 here is CSVEGRRNTEAFF. As DNA, the CDR3 is TGCAGCGTTGAAGGGAGGAGAAACACTGAAGCTTTCTTT.

This clone was counted once. The chain links TRBV30 to TRBJ2-1, with 8 bases identical to TRBD2. The CDR3 runs 14 residues. The germline gives CDR1 GTSNPN, CDR2 SVGIG (reference sequence). The junction had 7 bases not matched to a gene; V was cut back by 5 bases and J by 4 bases. CDR3 nucleotides: TGTGCCTGGCACCAGCGGGAGCGATACAATGAGCAGTTCTTC. Its translation is CAWHQRERYNEQFF.

The V gene is TRBV7-3, the J gene TRBJ2-3, with TRBD2 as a possible D gene (6 bases). Germline CDR1 reads SGHTA; CDR2 reads FQGTGA. The CDR3 is 15 amino acids. The V end lost 2 bases, the J end lost 2 bases, and 11 bases lay between the germline ends. CDR3 residues: CASSLAGRHTDTQYF. The CDR3 DNA reads as TGTGCCAGCAGCTTAGCGGGGCGGCACACAGATACGCAGTATTTT.

This clone was detected once. The chain joins TRBV19 to TRBJ2-3; 8 bases line up with TRBD2. The CDR3 is 19 residues long. The V and J ends lost 3 bases and 3 bases, in that order; junction bases with no gene match: 17. CDR1 and CDR2 from the germline V gene are LNHDA and SQIVND (reference sequence). The CDR3 here is CASSIGGGTTSGVTDTQYF. CDR3 sequence (DNA): TGTGCCAGTAGTATCGGGGGGGGAACAACGTCGGGGGTTACAGATACGCAGTATTTT.

The chain couples TRBV10-3 to TRBJ2-7, with 10 nucleotides matching TRBD1. Per germline, CDR1 ENHRY and CDR2 SYGVKD. This CDR3 has 15 residues. The J segment lost 0 bases and the V segment lost 5 bases, leaving 4 bases of the junction unmatched. CDR3 loop: CAISSRDRGSYEQYF. DNA for the CDR3: TGTGCCATCAGTTCCCGGGACAGGGGCTCCTACGAGCAGTACTTC.

The chain uses TRBV5-4 and TRBJ2-3; 8 bases match TRBD2. CDR1 SGHNT and CDR2 YYREEE come from the germline V gene (reference sequence). This CDR3 is 16 amino acids long. With V trimmed by 4 bases and J by 7 bases, 14 bases remained unmatched. CDR3 coding DNA: TGTGCCAGCAGCCCCGCGGGAGGACTAGCTTCATATACGCAGTATTTT. This gives the protein CASSPAGGLASYTQYF.

The chain uses TRBV4-3 and TRBJ2-1; TRBD1 is a possible D gene (6 bases). CDR3 length: 18 residues. Between the trimmed V and J ends, which lost 1 base and 7 bases, there was a span of 23 bases. The germline gives CDR1 LGHNA, CDR2 YSLEER. The CDR3 DNA is TGCGCCAGCAGCCAAGTTCCAGACAGGCCTCCCCCATGGAATGAGCAGTTCTTC. As protein: CASSQVPDRPPPWNEQFF.